Below, 31 T cell receptor beta chains from the same sample are listed, as sequenced in a study of shared clonotypes between healthy human individuals. The method was immunoSEQ multiplex PCR; TCRdb's version includes in-frame clones alone and lacks a portion of them. The sample lists about 530,000 clones, roughly 79% occurring once. The sample comprised PBMCs. These receptors were obtained from a woman aged 40 to 55 in good health. Some clones in this sample may be carry-over from other donors' samples.

Notes on this clone: The limits of the CDR3 on the DNA are not certain, so only TCRdb's listed CDR3 is given. The V and J genes are TRBV12-5 and TRBJ2-3; no check of the table's D call, TRBD1, against the DNA was made. Germline assignment: CDR1 LGHNT and CDR2 FRNRAP. The CDR3 contains 16 residues when both ends are counted. CDR3 sequence: CASGSGQGISTDTQYF.

The V and J genes are TRBV9 and TRBJ1-4, with D possibly TRBD1 on 6 matching bases. V lost 0 bases to trimming and J lost 5 bases, with 17 bases between them. The CDR3 runs to 17 residues. Per the germline V gene, CDR1 is SGDLS and CDR2 is YYNGEE. In nucleotides, the CDR3 is TGTGCCAGCAGCGTAGAACCCGGGGGGCCGACGAATGAAAAACTGTTTTTT. This translates into CASSVEPGGPTNEKLFF.

This chain joins TRBV4-3 and TRBJ2-7; 10 positions agree with TRBD2. This CDR3 spans 16 amino acids. Unmatched junction bases numbered 4, after V lost 0 bases and J lost 2 bases. The germline gives CDR1 LGHNA, CDR2 YSLEER. In nucleotides, the CDR3 is TGCGCCAGCAGCCAAGATTTAACTAGCGGGGCCTACGAGCAGTACTTC. Translating it yields CASSQDLTSGAYEQYF.

The genes are TRBV6-1 and TRBJ2-6, with D uncertain. Per germline, CDR1 MNHNS and CDR2 SASEGT. Trimming took 5 bases from V and 4 from J, leaving 12 bases between them. The CDR3 sequence is 15 residues long. DNA for the CDR3: TGTGCCAGCAGTCAGACTTCTATGGGGGCCAACGTCCTGACTTTC. It translates to CASSQTSMGANVLTF.

The rearrangement uses TRBV18 and TRBJ2-3; D might be TRBD2 (6 bases). V dropped 4 bases and J dropped 3 bases, with 17 bases sitting between them. The CDR3 covers 16 residues. Germline CDR1 reads KGHSH; CDR2 reads LQKENI. CDR3 in amino acids: CASSRGLQKATDTQYF. The CDR3 DNA reads TGTGCCAGCTCACGGGGACTCCAGAAGGCGACAGATACGCAGTATTTT. The variable domain in full, completed from reference TRBV18 and TRBJ2-3, reads NAGVMQNPRHLVRRRGQEARLRCSPMKGHSHVYWYRQLPEEGLKFMVYLQKENIIDESGMPKERFSAEFPKEGPSILRIQQVVRGDSAAYFCASSRGLQKATDTQYFGPGTRLTVL.

The chain carries TRBV7-9 and TRBJ1-4; 7 positions match TRBD1. V lost 4 bases and J lost 7; bases outside the gene matches: 6. CDR1 and CDR2 (germline): SEHNR, FQNEAQ (reference sequence). The CDR3 covers 14 residues. The CDR3 loop reads CASSWTGEGEKLFF. For the CDR3, the DNA is TGTGCCAGCAGCTGGACAGGAGAGGGTGAAAAACTGTTTTTT.

This chain links TRBV5-1 with TRBJ2-1; 9 bases agree with TRBD2. V was pared by 4 bases and J by 5 bases, with 7 bases of the junction left unmatched. This CDR3 is built from 15 residues. Germline CDR1 is SGHRS and CDR2 is YFSETQ. CDR3 loop: CASSGGRAGDNEQFF. As DNA, the CDR3 is TGCGCCAGCAGCGGCGGGAGGGCCGGGGACAATGAGCAGTTCTTC.

The V and J genes are TRBV7-3 and TRBJ1-2; D is uncertain. V was trimmed by 2 bases and J by 0 bases, leaving 10 bases between them. This CDR3 has 15 residues. Germline CDR1 reads SGHTA; CDR2 reads FQGTGA. The DNA for the CDR3 is TGTGCCAGCAGCTTAGAAGCAGGAGCTAACTATGGCTACACCTTC. Residues: CASSLEAGANYGYTF.

This chain uses TRBV4-2 with TRBJ2-1; D might be TRBD2 (5 bases). Germline V gene data show CDR1 as LGHNA and CDR2 as YNFKEQ. V was trimmed by 0 bases and J by 6 bases, leaving 6 bases between them. The CDR3 length is 13 residues. The CDR3 region has the DNA TGTGCCAGCAGCCAAGAGCGGGTCAATGAGCAGTTCTTC. It encodes CASSQERVNEQFF.

This clone is a singleton in its sample. The V and J genes are TRBV28 and TRBJ2-1, with 10 bases that match TRBD2. Per germline, CDR1 MDHEN and CDR2 SYDVKM. The CDR3 extends over 15 amino acids. The junction had 6 bases not matched to a gene; V was cut back by 1 base and J by 9 bases. The CDR3 DNA follows: TGTGCCAGCAGTTTATTACTAGCGGGATTAGTTGAGCAGTTCTTC. This sequence encodes CASSLLLAGLVEQFF.

J is TRBJ2-7 and V is TRBV19; D may be TRBD2 (6 bases). Germline V gives CDR1 LNHDA, CDR2 SQIVND (reference sequence). V was clipped by 1 base and J by 2 bases, with 12 bases between them. This CDR3 is 15 amino acids long. In DNA, the CDR3 is TGTGCCAGTAGTATAGTCGGGGGACTGACCTACGAGCAGTACTTC. Translating it yields CASSIVGGLTYEQYF.

V and J are TRBV11-2 and TRBJ1-1; D gene uncertain. Germline values: CDR1 SGHAT, CDR2 FQNNGV. The CDR3 consists of 12 residues. The ends were cut back, 6 bases at V and 11 bases at J, with 16 bases in the middle. The CDR3 is CASRSHPSAAFF. The CDR3 region has the DNA TGTGCCAGCAGATCACATCCCTCGGCGGCTTTCTTT.

Regarding this clone: This sample includes further DNA sequences coding for the same CDR3. The chain is built from TRBV7-6 and TRBJ2-1; D call uncertain. V was shortened by 5 bases and J by 4 bases, with 9 bases between the two germline ends. This CDR3 has 13 residues. Looked up from germline, CDR1 is SGHVS and CDR2 is FNYEAQ. The CDR3 region has the DNA TGTGCCAGCAGCCTCGGACCGTACAATGAGCAGTTCTTC. Protein sequence: CASSLGPYNEQFF.

This clone occurred once. The rearrangement links TRBV7-2 to TRBJ2-3, with D possibly TRBD2 on 6 matching bases. The V gene's germline CDR1 is SGHTA and CDR2 FQGNSA. The CDR3 is 14 residues long. V lost 3 bases and J lost 10, with 17 bases in between. The CDR3 sequence: CASSLGTPLLAQYF. CDR3 DNA sequence: TGTGCCAGCAGCTTGGGGACTCCTCTTTTAGCGCAGTATTTT.

In its sample, this clone was seen once. The V gene is TRBV28, the J gene TRBJ2-1; D tentatively fits TRBD1 or TRBD2 (5 bases each). The CDR3 contains 11 residues. The V gene's germline CDR1 is MDHEN and CDR2 SYDVKM. V gave up 8 bases and J gave up 11 bases, with 13 bases separating them. The CDR3 sequence is CASPSGTQQFF. The DNA for the CDR3 is TGTGCCAGCCCCTCCGGGACCCAGCAGTTCTTC.

The chain links TRBV7-9 to TRBJ1-1, with unresolved D. Germline values: CDR1 SEHNR, CDR2 FQNEAQ (reference sequence). Trimming took 7 bases from V and 5 from J, leaving 17 bases between them. The CDR3 spans 14 residues. CDR3 amino acids: CASTHFRAGTEAFF. In DNA, the CDR3 is TGTGCCAGCACTCATTTCCGGGCCGGAACTGAAGCTTTCTTT.

This clone was seen many times. This specimen includes other DNA sequences encoding the same CDR3. This chain uses TRBV2 with TRBJ2-1; D call uncertain. The CDR3 totals 13 residues. The V end lost 1 base, the J end lost 4 bases, and 5 bases lay between the germline ends. The germline V gene encodes CDR1 SNHLY and CDR2 FYNNEI. The chain's CDR3 is CASSEEAYNEQFF. As DNA, the CDR3 is TGTGCCAGCAGTGAAGAGGCGTACAATGAGCAGTTCTTC.

This chain joins TRBV19 and TRBJ1-2; no firm D call. The CDR3 totals 14 residues. Germline values: CDR1 LNHDA, CDR2 SQIVND (reference sequence). The V end lost 3 bases, the J end lost 2 bases, and 10 bases lay between the germline ends. CDR3 in amino acids: CASSIGRNNYGYTF. In nucleotides, the CDR3 is TGTGCCAGTAGTATCGGCAGGAACAACTATGGCTACACCTTC.

V is TRBV7-6 and J is TRBJ2-1, with a tentative D call TRBD1 (7 bases). V lost 5 bases and J 3 bases, leaving 20 bases between the germline ends. This CDR3 has 17 residues. Germline CDR1 is SGHVS and CDR2 is FNYEAQ. CDR3 DNA: TGTGCCAGCAGCCGAAGGGACAGCGGGCACAGCTACAATGAGCAGTTCTTC. Amino acid sequence: CASSRRDSGHSYNEQFF. Using reference TRBV7-6 and TRBJ2-1 for the parts outside the CDR3, the full variable domain is GAGVSQSPRYKVTKRGQDVALRCDPISGHVSLYWYRQALGQGPEFLTYFNYEAQQDKSGLPNDRFSAERPEGSISTLTIQRTEQRDSAMYRCASSRRDSGHSYNEQFFGPGTRLTVL.

The gene calls are TRBV10-2 and TRBJ2-1; 9 nucleotides line up with TRBD2. This CDR3 comprises 14 residues. V lost 6 bases to trimming and J lost 6 bases; unmatched junction nucleotides: 6. Germline V gene sequence: CDR1 WSHSY, CDR2 SAAADI. In DNA form, the CDR3 reads TGCGCCAGCAGCTATGGCGGGAGGGCCAATGAGCAGTTCTTC. Translated: CASSYGGRANEQFF.

The chain couples TRBV2 to TRBJ1-1, with 7 positions matching TRBD1. With V trimmed by 6 bases and J by 2 bases, 6 bases remained unmatched. Germline lookup yields CDR1 SNHLY and CDR2 FYNNEI. This CDR3 region has 14 residues. CDR3 protein: CASSSQGVNTEAFF. The CDR3 DNA reads as TGTGCCAGCAGCTCTCAGGGGGTAAACACTGAAGCTTTCTTT.

In regard to this clone: This sequence is one base from a far larger clone and is likely a read error. The sample carries other DNA sequences with the same CDR3. The chain links TRBV7-6 to TRBJ2-7; the D call may be TRBD1 or TRBD2 (7 bases each). V gave up 0 bases and J gave up 0 bases, with 18 bases separating them. Germline V gene sequence: CDR1 SGHVS, CDR2 FNYEAQ. This CDR3 region has 18 residues. The CDR3 is CASSLAASGGVSSYEQYF. The CDR3 coding sequence is TGTGCCAGCAGCTTAGCAGCCTCAGGGGGGGTGAGCTCCTACGAGCAGTACTTC.

The chain uses TRBV28 and TRBJ1-4, with unresolved D. CDR1 and CDR2 from the germline V gene are MDHEN and SYDVKM. Trimming left V 6 bases short and J 4 bases short, with 18 bases between. The CDR3 runs 16 residues. Here the CDR3 reads CASSLSTMGGNEKLFF. The CDR3 nucleotides are TGTGCCAGCAGCCTGAGTACGATGGGCGGTAATGAAAAACTGTTTTTT. Combining the CDR3 with reference TRBV28 and TRBJ1-4 gives the whole variable domain DVKVTQSSRYLVKRTGEKVFLECVQDMDHENMFWYRQDPGLGLRLIYFSYDVKMKEKGDIPEGYSVSREKKERFSLILESASTNQTSMYLCASSLSTMGGNEKLFFGSGTQLSVL.

This rearrangement joins TRBV7-2 to TRBJ2-3; D gene ambiguous. CDR3 length: 14 residues. The germline gives CDR1 SGHTA, CDR2 FQGNSA. The V end was cut by 10 bases, the J end by 2 bases, with 16 bases between. This CDR3 reads CAIVGNLYTDTQYF. CDR3 in DNA: TGTGCCATCGTAGGTAACCTCTACACAGATACGCAGTATTTT.

Comment on this clone: Other DNA sequences in the sample encode the same CDR3. The V gene is TRBV29-1, the J gene TRBJ2-1, with TRBD2 matching 8 bases. This CDR3 comprises 13 residues. In germline, CDR1 is SQVTM, CDR2 ANQGSEA. Trimming took 2 bases from V and 3 from J; bases not matched to a gene: 0. The CDR3 DNA sequence: TGCAGCGTTGAAACTAGCGGCTACAATGAGCAGTTCTTC. Amino acid sequence: CSVETSGYNEQFF.

V is TRBV19 and J is TRBJ2-3; D possibly uses TRBD1 or TRBD2 (5 bases each). The CDR3 contains 14 residues. Between the trimmed V and J ends, which lost 3 bases and 2 bases, there was a span of 9 bases. Per germline, CDR1 LNHDA and CDR2 SQIVND (reference sequence). The CDR3 coding sequence is TGTGCCAGTAGTATCCGGGACCACACAGATACGCAGTATTTT. This gives the protein CASSIRDHTDTQYF.

This chain uses TRBV27 with TRBJ2-1; 7 bases align to TRBD1. The CDR3 length is 15 residues. V lost 8 bases to trimming and J lost 7 bases; unmatched junction nucleotides: 14. Germline values: CDR1 MNHEY, CDR2 SMNVEV (reference sequence). The CDR3 loop reads CASDQTGSGMNEQFF. Written as DNA, the CDR3 is TGTGCCAGCGATCAGACAGGGTCAGGGATGAATGAGCAGTTCTTC.

J is TRBJ2-7 and V is TRBV6-6; a possible D gene is TRBD1 (5 bases). This CDR3 is built from 14 residues. Looked up from germline, CDR1 is MNHNY and CDR2 is SVGAGI (reference sequence). Trimming took 6 bases from V and 0 from J, leaving 12 bases between them. CDR3 DNA sequence: TGTGCCAGCAGACTTGCAGACAGCTCCTACGAGCAGTACTTC. It specifies CASRLADSSYEQYF.

The chain uses TRBV10-3 and TRBJ2-3; D may be TRBD1 (5 bases). V gave up 2 bases and J gave up 11 bases, with 23 bases separating them. Germline values: CDR1 ENHRY, CDR2 SYGVKD. The CDR3 consists of 16 residues. CDR3 region: CAISEVQGTPAQGQYF. In nucleotides, the CDR3 is TGTGCCATCAGTGAGGTCCAGGGAACTCCCGCGCAGGGGCAGTATTTT.

This chain connects TRBV2 to TRBJ1-2, with TRBD1 matching over 7 bases. V trimming: 5 bases; J trimming: 4 bases; junction bases outside the gene matches: 7. Germline V gene data show CDR1 as SNHLY and CDR2 as FYNNEI. CDR3 length equals 14 residues. DNA for the CDR3: TGTGCCAGCAGTAGGGACAGCCACCTCTATGGCTACACCTTC. Protein: CASSRDSHLYGYTF.

This clone has a single count. This could be a read error, since a much larger clone is one nucleotide away. Other DNA sequences of this sample code for an identical CDR3. The chain recombines TRBV15 with TRBJ2-1; D is unclear. The V end was cut by 4 bases, the J end by 4 bases, with 5 bases between. The CDR3 is 12 amino acids. Germline V gene lookup returns CDR1 LNHNV and CDR2 YYDKDF (reference sequence). In nucleotides, the CDR3 is TGTGCCACCAGCAACGGGTACAATGAGCAGTTCTTC. This sequence encodes CATSNGYNEQFF.